The next 29 T cell receptor beta chains were all read from a single sample in a study of identical twins (TCRdb year 2016). Library generation was performed with 5' RACE. The run used an Illumina HiSeq 2000. Using fastp trimming at Q25 and MiXCR clonotype assembly, TCRdb reanalyzed the public sequencing data and kept in-frame beta chains. Each entry is one CDR3 protein sequence, shown with its most common DNA and genes. The table for this sample lists 750,000 to 950,000 distinct CDR3 sequences; roughly an eighth of them were counted only once. The ten largest clones represent around 1.6% of the sample. The same specimen was also included in a second study, on yellow fever vaccine responses in identical twins.

Sequenced: PBMCs. The source of these receptors is a woman aged 18-29 years in good health.

This clonotype has just a few counts. The rearrangement joins TRBV5-1 to TRBJ2-5; TRBD1 matches at 8 bases. CDR3 size: 15 residues. Germline V gives CDR1 SGHRS, CDR2 YFSETQ. V shed 4 bases, J shed 4 bases, and the junction held 9 bases outside the gene matches. The CDR3: CASSPTPDRGETQYF. In DNA, the CDR3 is TGCGCCAGCAGCCCTACCCCCGACAGGGGAGAGACCCAGTACTTC.

This rearrangement joins TRBV5-1 to TRBJ2-5, with D possibly being TRBD1 or TRBD2 (5 bases each). The germline gives CDR1 SGHRS, CDR2 YFSETQ. Trimming cost V 0 bases and J 5 bases, with 14 bases left between them. The CDR3 sequence is 15 residues long. CDR3 bases: TGCGCCAGCAGCTTGGTCTCGGGGCATTTTGAGACCCAGTACTTC. Amino acid sequence: CASSLVSGHFETQYF.

This clonotype was observed a few times. The chain joins TRBV4-1 to TRBJ1-1; D perhaps matches TRBD1 (5 bases). V lost 2 bases and J lost 3, with 22 bases in between. Germline V gives CDR1 MGHRA, CDR2 YSYEKL. The CDR3 runs 18 residues. CDR3 region: CASSQLWGRGGTDTEAFF. The CDR3 nucleotides read TGCGCCAGCAGCCAACTCTGGGGGAGGGGAGGTACGGACACTGAAGCTTTCTTT.

This clonotype was observed a handful of times. This chain joins TRBV5-1 and TRBJ2-1; perhaps D is TRBD1 or TRBD2 (5 bases each). Germline V gives CDR1 SGHRS, CDR2 YFSETQ. The CDR3 contains 16 residues. V lost 0 bases and J lost 6, with 16 bases in between. Here the CDR3 reads CASSLGAGSRLNEQFF. The CDR3 DNA is TGCGCCAGCAGCTTGGGGGCAGGGAGTAGGCTCAATGAGCAGTTCTTC. The complete variable domain, with remaining parts taken from reference TRBV5-1 and TRBJ2-1, reads KAGVTQTPRYLIKTRGQQVTLSCSPISGHRSVSWYQQTPGQGLQFLFEYFSETQRNKGNFPGRFSGRQFSNSRSEMNVSTLELGDSALYLCASSLGAGSRLNEQFFGPGTRLTVL.

The chain links TRBV12-3 or TRBV12-4 to TRBJ2-2; TRBD2 matches at 13 bases. V lost 8 bases, J lost 6 bases, and 9 bases stayed unmatched. The CDR3 extends over 16 amino acids. The CDR3 sequence: CASRLAGGYAAGELFF. The CDR3 region has the DNA TGTGCCAGCCGACTAGCGGGGGGCTATGCGGCCGGGGAGCTGTTTTTT.

This clonotype has a single count. This sequence joins TRBV12-3 or TRBV12-4 and TRBJ2-3; 10 bases are shared with TRBD2. The CDR3 loop spans 17 amino acids. Unmatched junction bases numbered 12, after V lost 2 bases and J lost 7 bases. The CDR3 loop reads CASSLPGFSGRRNTQYF. CDR3 sequence (DNA): TGTGCCAGCAGTTTACCAGGCTTTAGCGGGAGGAGGAATACGCAGTATTTT.

The V and J genes are TRBV4-1 and TRBJ1-1; D call uncertain. The germline V and J ends were trimmed by 0 bases and 0 bases, with 8 bases remaining between them. This CDR3 is 15 amino acids long. From germline, CDR1 is MGHRA and CDR2 YSYEKL. As DNA, the CDR3 is TGCGCCAGCAGCCAAGAAGCACAGTTGAACACTGAAGCTTTCTTT. Amino acid sequence: CASSQEAQLNTEAFF.

A few counts support this clonotype. This rearrangement joins TRBV20-1 to TRBJ2-7; the D gene could be TRBD1 or TRBD2 (5 bases each). From germline, CDR1 is DFQATT and CDR2 SNEGSKA (reference sequence). The V and J ends lost 5 bases and 6 bases respectively, with 17 bases between them. The CDR3 sequence is 13 residues long. The CDR3 DNA sequence: TGCAGTGCTCAACGGGCAGGGAGTCCCGAGCAGTACTTC. Translating it yields CSAQRAGSPEQYF.

This clonotype was detected many times. The V gene is TRBV5-1, the J gene TRBJ2-3; TRBD2 agrees at 8 bases. The CDR3 is 17 residues long. Unmatched junction bases numbered 8, after V lost 0 bases and J lost 2 bases. The germline V gene encodes CDR1 SGHRS and CDR2 YFSETQ. CDR3 DNA sequence: TGCGCCAGCAGCTTGGCCGGGGTAGCGGGATCCACAGATACGCAGTATTTT. Its protein product is CASSLAGVAGSTDTQYF.

The rearrangement joins TRBV20-1 to TRBJ2-1; 8 bases match TRBD2. Germline V CDR1 and CDR2: DFQATT, SNEGSKA (reference sequence). The CDR3 extends over 15 amino acids. Trimming took 4 bases from V and 8 from J; bases not matched to a gene: 13. CDR3 residues: CSATALGLVLDEQFF. CDR3 nucleotides: TGCAGTGCTACCGCCCTGGGACTAGTACTCGATGAGCAGTTCTTC.

The V gene is TRBV25-1, the J gene TRBJ2-2, with 9 bases lining up with TRBD1. Germline-derived CDR1 and CDR2 are MGHDK and SYGVNS. J was trimmed by 3 bases and V by 8 bases; bases with no gene match: 7. The CDR3 extends over 15 amino acids. CDR3 region: CASRSNRGHTGELFF. The CDR3 DNA follows: TGTGCCAGCCGTTCAAACAGGGGGCACACCGGGGAGCTGTTTTTT.

The table lists this clonotype with a few counts. V is TRBV5-6 and J is TRBJ1-6; D is undetermined. The CDR3 consists of 14 residues. V lost 4 bases, J lost 8 bases, and 13 bases lay in between. The germline CDR1 and CDR2 sequences are SGHDT and YYEEEE. The CDR3 loop is CASSPLRGDSPLHF. In DNA, the CDR3 is TGTGCCAGCAGCCCGTTGCGGGGAGATTCACCCCTCCACTTT.

The V call is TRBV2, the J call TRBJ2-7; D is tentatively TRBD1 or TRBD2 (5 bases each). The germline V and J ends were trimmed by 7 bases and 0 bases, with 25 bases remaining between them. The CDR3 length is 18 residues. Per germline, CDR1 SNHLY and CDR2 FYNNEI. In DNA form, the CDR3 reads TGTGCCAGCATGTTACTAGGGGCTAAGCGTCAGAGCTCCTACGAGCAGTACTTC. As protein: CASMLLGAKRQSSYEQYF. The full variable domain, with the rest looked up from reference TRBV2 and TRBJ2-7, is EPEVTQTPSHQVTQMGQEVILRCVPISNHLYFYWYRQILGQKVEFLVSFYNNEISEKSEIFDDQFSVERPDGSNFTLKIRSTKLEDSAMYFCASMLLGAKRQSSYEQYFGPGTRLTVT.

At least ten counts were recorded for this clonotype. The V call is TRBV12-3 or TRBV12-4, the J call TRBJ1-1; tentative D call: TRBD1 (6 bases). V gave up 6 bases and J gave up 7 bases, with 24 bases separating them. The CDR3 consists of 16 residues. The CDR3 protein is CASRNGLGPGAVEAFF. The CDR3 DNA is TGTGCCAGCAGAAATGGATTAGGCCCGGGGGCGGTTGAAGCTTTCTTT.

The chain combines TRBV10-1 with TRBJ2-1, with 12 bases fitting TRBD2. Germline loops: CDR1 WNHNN, CDR2 SYGVQD (reference sequence). The CDR3 extends over 16 amino acids. With 2 bases clipped from V and 8 bases from J, the junction kept 7 bases outside the gene matches. CDR3 protein: CASSELAGGSGHEQFF. CDR3 bases: TGCGCCAGCAGTGAGCTAGCGGGAGGGAGTGGCCATGAGCAGTTCTTC.

The rearrangement uses TRBV4-2 and TRBJ2-1; 9 nucleotides agree with TRBD2. The V and J ends lost 1 base and 0 bases, in that order; junction bases with no gene match: 4. The CDR3 runs to 17 residues. Germline V gene data show CDR1 as LGHNA and CDR2 as YNFKEQ. Here the CDR3 DNA reads TGTGCCAGCAGCCAAGGATATAGCGGGAGCTCCTACAATGAGCAGTTCTTC. Its protein product is CASSQGYSGSSYNEQFF.

This clonotype was counted ten times or more. This chain uses TRBV4-1 with TRBJ1-2, with D possibly being TRBD1 (6 bases). V lost 1 base to trimming and J lost 3 bases, with 12 bases between them. Per the germline V gene, CDR1 is MGHRA and CDR2 is YSYEKL. CDR3 length: 15 amino acids. The CDR3 DNA reads TGCGCCAGCAGCCAAGGACCAGGGGAGGACTATGGCTACACCTTC. Translated: CASSQGPGEDYGYTF.

The gene calls are TRBV12-3 or TRBV12-4 and TRBJ2-1, with 9 positions matching TRBD2. V was clipped by 6 bases and J by 4 bases; unmatched bases: 10. The CDR3 consists of 16 residues. CDR3: CASSPPGLATYNEQFF. The CDR3 nucleotides read TGTGCCAGCAGCCCCCCAGGACTAGCGACATACAATGAGCAGTTCTTC.

The chain couples TRBV9 to TRBJ2-1; 11 bases are a match to TRBD2. V lost 0 bases, J lost 3 bases, and 8 bases stayed unmatched. This CDR3 has 18 residues. Germline V gene lookup returns CDR1 SGDLS and CDR2 YYNGEE. The CDR3 region is CASSVELVAGGFYNEQFF. The CDR3 DNA is TGTGCCAGCAGCGTAGAGTTGGTAGCGGGAGGGTTCTACAATGAGCAGTTCTTC.

V and J are TRBV28 and TRBJ2-5; no clear D. The CDR3 contains 17 residues. The V end was cut by 2 bases, the J end by 5 bases, with 21 bases between. Looked up from germline, CDR1 is MDHEN and CDR2 is SYDVKM. The CDR3 spells CASSLIPSRPGGETQYF. The CDR3, as DNA: TGTGCCAGCAGTTTAATTCCGAGCCGGCCTGGTGGGGAGACCCAGTACTTC.

The V and J genes are TRBV6-5 and TRBJ1-1; D perhaps matches TRBD1 (6 bases). Germline lookup yields CDR1 MNHEY and CDR2 SVGAGI. The length of the CDR3 is 13 residues. V was shortened by 0 bases and J by 7 bases, with 9 bases between the two germline ends. DNA for the CDR3: TGTGCCAGCAGTTACTCGAGGGGGAGTGAAGCTTTCTTT. The encoded protein is CASSYSRGSEAFF.

This clonotype has a handful of counts. The chain joins TRBV4-1 to TRBJ2-3, with D unresolved. V gave up 4 bases and J gave up 1 base, with 12 bases separating them. CDR1 and CDR2 (germline): MGHRA, YSYEKL. The CDR3 runs to 15 residues. The CDR3 nucleotides are TGCGCCAGCAGCCCCCTGGGCGAGGGCACAGATACGCAGTATTTT. Translation: CASSPLGEGTDTQYF.

The chain employs TRBV11-2 and TRBJ2-2, with D hard to call. V was cut by 2 bases and J by 0 bases, with 7 bases left in between. Per the germline V gene, CDR1 is SGHAT and CDR2 is FQNNGV. There are 15 residues in the CDR3. Written as DNA, the CDR3 is TGTGCCAGCAGCTTATCCCTCGCGAACACCGGGGAGCTGTTTTTT. Encoded protein: CASSLSLANTGELFF.

This chain links TRBV7-8 with TRBJ2-7, with a weak D call TRBD2 (6 bases). The CDR3 spans 14 residues. The germline V and J ends were trimmed by 5 bases and 3 bases, with 14 bases remaining between them. CDR1 and CDR2 from the germline V gene are SGHVS and FQNEAQ. This chain's CDR3 is CASSKGDGSYEQYF. The CDR3 DNA is TGTGCCAGCAGCAAAGGGGACGGGAGCTACGAGCAGTACTTC.

The sample holds a few counts of this clonotype. The chain has TRBV6-5 and TRBJ1-2; D is unclear. The CDR3 is 13 residues long. Germline lookup yields CDR1 MNHEY and CDR2 SVGAGI. V was pared by 0 bases and J by 4 bases, with 6 bases between. CDR3 in DNA: TGTGCCAGCAGTTACTCCTACAGCTATGGCTACACCTTC. Amino acid sequence: CASSYSYSYGYTF.

This chain connects TRBV11-1 to TRBJ1-5; D is perhaps TRBD1 (6 bases). The CDR3 length is 19 residues. CDR1 and CDR2 from the germline V gene are SGHAT and FQDESV (reference sequence). Trimming stripped 1 base from V and 1 base from J, with 20 bases between. CDR3 in amino acids: CASSLGKGRRGHSNQPQHF. CDR3 in DNA: TGTGCCAGCAGCTTAGGAAAGGGACGGCGGGGGCACAGCAATCAGCCCCAGCATTTT.

This clonotype was counted a few times. The chain uses TRBV27 and TRBJ2-3; TRBD2 is a possible D gene (6 bases). The CDR3 is 14 amino acids. V was pared by 7 bases and J by 0 bases, with 11 bases between. The V gene's germline CDR1 is MNHEY and CDR2 SMNVEV (reference sequence). The CDR3 nucleotides read TGTGCCAGCATGCGGCTAGCGAGCACAGATACGCAGTATTTT. This gives the protein CASMRLASTDTQYF.

This clonotype has ten or more counts. This rearrangement joins TRBV6-5 to TRBJ2-2; 8 bases map to TRBD2. The trim removed 4 bases at V and 3 bases at J, leaving 4 bases unmatched. Germline V CDR1 and CDR2: MNHEY, SVGAGI. The CDR3 spans 15 residues. CDR3 region: CASSLAGGHTGELFF. Here the CDR3 DNA reads TGTGCCAGCAGTTTGGCGGGAGGTCACACCGGGGAGCTGTTTTTT.

This clonotype was counted between two and nine times. The V gene is TRBV4-1, the J gene TRBJ2-3, with D maybe TRBD1 (6 bases). The length of the CDR3 is 14 residues. Germline V gene lookup returns CDR1 MGHRA and CDR2 YSYEKL. V was pared by 3 bases and J by 4 bases, with 11 bases between. CDR3 region: CASSQVGAADTQYF. In DNA form, the CDR3 reads TGCGCCAGCAGCCAGGTGGGGGCGGCAGATACGCAGTATTTT.